One and the same sample provided the 3 T cell receptor beta chains below, sequenced in a study of T cell responses to AZD1222 COVID-19 vaccine. Libraries were prepared by immunoSEQ multiplex PCR; TCRdb keeps only in-frame clonotypes and omits some of them. This table has about 92,000 clones, roughly 93% appearing once. Sample: peripheral blood, taken on day 0 of AZD1222 vaccination. The receptor set was obtained from an adult in good health.

The V call is TRBV7-9, the J call TRBJ2-5; no definite D call. With 5 bases removed from V and 4 bases from J, the gap between germline ends came to 5 bases. CDR3 length equals 11 residues. CDR1 SEHNR and CDR2 FQNEAQ come from the germline V gene (reference sequence). The CDR3 DNA follows: TGTGCCAGCAGCCCTTTAGAGACCCAGTACTTC. Protein: CASSPLETQYF.

This clone was seen more than once but under ten times. The chain has TRBV7-2 and TRBJ1-4; a weak D match, TRBD1 (5 bases). This CDR3 contains 14 residues. V gave up 1 base and J gave up 8 bases, with 11 bases separating them. Germline CDR1 SGHTA, CDR2 FQGNSA. CDR3 sequence: CASSLDGGAEKLFF. The CDR3 nucleotides read TGTGCCAGCAGCTTAGACGGGGGTGCCGAAAAACTGTTTTTT.

This clone has just a few counts. The V gene is TRBV3-1 (or the pseudogene TRBV3-2), the J gene TRBJ2-1; D perhaps matches TRBD2 (5 bases). Germline CDR1 and CDR2: LGHDT and YNNKEL (reference sequence). Between the trimmed V and J ends, which lost 4 bases and 0 bases, there was a span of 13 bases. CDR3 length: 16 amino acids. The DNA of the CDR3 is TGTGCCAGCAGCCCGGTATTTGCGGGCTCCTACAATGAGCAGTTCTTC. It codes for CASSPVFAGSYNEQFF.